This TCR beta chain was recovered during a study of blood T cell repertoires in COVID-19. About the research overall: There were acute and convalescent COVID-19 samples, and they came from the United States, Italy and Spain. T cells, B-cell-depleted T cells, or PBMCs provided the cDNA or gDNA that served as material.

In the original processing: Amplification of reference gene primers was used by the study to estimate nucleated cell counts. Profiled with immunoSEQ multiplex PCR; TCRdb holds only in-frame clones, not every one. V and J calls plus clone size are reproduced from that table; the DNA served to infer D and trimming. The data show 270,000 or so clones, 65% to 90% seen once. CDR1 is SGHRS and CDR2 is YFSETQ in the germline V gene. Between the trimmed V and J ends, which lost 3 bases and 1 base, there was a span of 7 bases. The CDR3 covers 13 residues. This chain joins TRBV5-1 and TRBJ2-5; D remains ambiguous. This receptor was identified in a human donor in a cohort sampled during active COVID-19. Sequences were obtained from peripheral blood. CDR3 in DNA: TGCGCCAGCAGCTCCTTGAGCCAAGAGACCCAGTACTTC. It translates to CASSSLSQETQYF. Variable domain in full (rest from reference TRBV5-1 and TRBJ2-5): KAGVTQTPRYLIKTRGQQVTLSCSPISGHRSVSWYQQTPGQGLQFLFEYFSETQRNKGNFPGRFSGRQFSNSRSEMNVSTLELGDSALYLCASSSLSQETQYFGPGTRLLVL.